This is a list of T cell receptor beta chains from one sample in a study of blood T cell repertoires in COVID-19. The data were produced by immunoSEQ multiplex PCR, yet TCRdb's version contains in-frame clones alone and is incomplete. Altogether about 180,000 clones are present, about 88% being singletons, with the ten largest covering roughly 9%. Source material: PBMCs or T cells enriched from blood (not recorded which). The source is a woman aged 18-29 years who had recovered from COVID-19. CDR3s include the opening cysteine and the closing phenylalanine or tryptophan. Each record gives: clone size, V gene, D gene, J gene, CDR3 DNA, CDR3 protein. The D gene is left open where the match is weak. Clone size is stated in some rows and not others, as once, few, many or a class when expanded.

abundance: -
v_gene: TRBV19
d_gene: -
j_gene: TRBJ1-2
CDR3nt: TGTGCCAGTAGTCCAGACTTGGCCTATGGCTACACCTTC
CDR3aa: CASSPDLAYGYTF

abundance: -
v_gene: TRBV7-8
d_gene: -
j_gene: TRBJ2-7
CDR3nt: TGTGCCAGCAGCTTAAATCCCGACAGAGCCTACGAGCAGTACTTC
CDR3aa: CASSLNPDRAYEQYF

abundance: -
v_gene: TRBV7-9
d_gene: -
j_gene: TRBJ1-2
CDR3nt: TGTGCCAGCAGCTTAAATTTCCGTGCGGACAGACCTTGCACCTTC
CDR3aa: CASSLNFRADRPCTF

abundance: -
v_gene: TRBV28
d_gene: TRBD1
j_gene: TRBJ1-4
CDR3nt: TGTGCCAGCAGTCCGCAGGGGGAGGATGAAAAACTGTTTTTT
CDR3aa: CASSPQGEDEKLFF

abundance: once
v_gene: TRBV19
d_gene: TRBD2
j_gene: TRBJ2-7
CDR3nt: TGTGCCAGTGCCGGACTAGCGGGCTCCTACGAGCAGTACTTC
CDR3aa: CASAGLAGSYEQYF

abundance: -
v_gene: TRBV6-6
d_gene: -
j_gene: TRBJ1-4
CDR3nt: TGTGCCAGCAGTTACGAGTTGGGTAGGGGTGGGGAAAAACTGTTTTTT
CDR3aa: CASSYELGRGGEKLFF

abundance: -
v_gene: TRBV9
d_gene: TRBD1
j_gene: TRBJ1-4
CDR3nt: TGTGCCAGCAGCGTGGGGACAGTTAATGAAAAACTGTTTTTT
CDR3aa: CASSVGTVNEKLFF

abundance: -
v_gene: TRBV28
d_gene: -
j_gene: TRBJ2-4
CDR3nt: TGTGCCAGCAGTTTAGGCTTGGGGCCATTTAAAAACATTCAGTACTTC
CDR3aa: CASSLGLGPFKNIQYF

abundance: -
v_gene: TRBV2
d_gene: TRBD1
j_gene: TRBJ2-7
CDR3nt: TGTGCCAGCAGTCAGACAGGGGCCCACGAGCAGTACTTC
CDR3aa: CASSQTGAHEQYF

abundance: once
v_gene: TRBV6-5
d_gene: TRBD1
j_gene: TRBJ2-1
CDR3nt: TGTGCCAGCAGTTATCCGGGACAGGGTCCGAGTGAGCAGTTCTTC
CDR3aa: CASSYPGQGPSEQFF

abundance: -
v_gene: TRBV28
d_gene: -
j_gene: TRBJ2-7
CDR3nt: TGTGCCAGCGGAACACTCGGGACACCGAGCTCCTACGAGCAGTACTTC
CDR3aa: CASGTLGTPSSYEQYF

abundance: -
v_gene: TRBV6-2/TRBV6-3
d_gene: TRBD1
j_gene: TRBJ2-1
CDR3nt: TGTGCCAGCAGTAGGGCAGGGGGAGTAGGTTCAAACAATGAGCAGTTCTTC
CDR3aa: CASSRAGGVGSNNEQFF

abundance: -
v_gene: TRBV11-1
d_gene: TRBD1
j_gene: TRBJ2-7
CDR3nt: TGTGCCAGCAGCTCGTCCGGGACAGTCACCTACGAGCAGTACTTC
CDR3aa: CASSSSGTVTYEQYF

abundance: -
v_gene: TRBV7-2
d_gene: -
j_gene: TRBJ2-7
CDR3nt: TGTGCCAGCAGCACACAGTTGGTGCGTGGCGAGCAGTACTTC
CDR3aa: CASSTQLVRGEQYF

abundance: -
v_gene: TRBV6-1
d_gene: -
j_gene: TRBJ1-6
CDR3nt: TGTGCCAGCAGTAAAGGGAGGGTCGGCTCCTCGGATTCACCCCTCCACTTT
CDR3aa: CASSKGRVGSSDSPLHF

abundance: -
v_gene: TRBV3-1/TRBV3-2
d_gene: -
j_gene: TRBJ2-5
CDR3nt: TGTGCCAGCAGCCCCCCCTATGCGGGGCGGGAGACCCAGTACTTC
CDR3aa: CASSPPYAGRETQYF

abundance: -
v_gene: TRBV4-2
d_gene: -
j_gene: TRBJ2-7
CDR3nt: TGTGCCAGCAGCCAAGAGTTACACGGGTCATACGAGCAGTACTTC
CDR3aa: CASSQELHGSYEQYF

abundance: -
v_gene: TRBV30
d_gene: -
j_gene: TRBJ2-5
CDR3nt: TGTGCCTGGTCAGGCGGGTTCAAAGAGACCCAGTACTTC
CDR3aa: CAWSGGFKETQYF

abundance: -
v_gene: TRBV28
d_gene: -
j_gene: TRBJ1-5
CDR3nt: TGTGCCAGCAGTTTATTGGAGGCTGGCGATCAGCCCCAGCATTTT
CDR3aa: CASSLLEAGDQPQHF

abundance: -
v_gene: TRBV2
d_gene: TRBD2
j_gene: TRBJ2-5
CDR3nt: TGTGCCAGCAGTGAATCGGGGGGGATGTACCAAGAGACCCAGTACTTC
CDR3aa: CASSESGGMYQETQYF